These 30 T cell receptor beta chains share one sample of origin, sequenced in a study of OX40 agonist ivuxolimab in advanced cancers. Library generation was performed with the immunoSEQ multiplex PCR assay. Here the immuneACCESS table is served through TCRdb, limited to in-frame sequences with V and J called. Missing clones are a known gap in these copies; in checked studies unresolved V genes cover under half, and the rest lacks a known reason. In all, the sample holds around 26,000 clones, and around 85% of those were seen once. The leading ten clones occupy approximately 35% of the sample. This specimen consisted of CD4+ or CD8+ T cells sorted from blood, obtained in a trial of the OX40 agonist ivuxolimab. All receptors come from an adult with an advanced solid tumor such as melanoma, head and neck, liver or kidney cancer.

The gene calls are TRBV28 and TRBJ2-7; 12 nucleotides match TRBD2. Germline V gives CDR1 MDHEN, CDR2 SYDVKM. Losses at the gene ends were 2 bases for V and 5 bases for J; bases not matched to a gene: 1. The CDR3 has 14 residues. In DNA, the CDR3 is TGTGCCAGCAGTTTAAGGACTAGCGGGAACGAGCAGTACTTC. It encodes CASSLRTSGNEQYF.

This clone appeared once. The chain has TRBV4-3 and TRBJ2-3, with 7 bases aligning to TRBD2. There are 13 residues in the CDR3. The ends lost 0 bases at V and 15 bases at J; junction bases unmatched: 9. In germline, CDR1 is LGHNA, CDR2 YSLEER. The CDR3 nucleotides are TGCGCCAGCAGCCAAGATTCCACTAGCGTAGGATATTTT. Translation gives CASSQDSTSVGYF.

V is TRBV5-1 and J is TRBJ1-1; D not resolved. Trimming took 0 bases from V and 8 from J, leaving 8 bases between them. Per the germline V gene, CDR1 is SGHRS and CDR2 is YFSETQ. CDR3 length: 12 residues. This CDR3 reads CASSLVPPEAFF. CDR3 DNA: TGCGCCAGCAGCTTGGTACCCCCAGAAGCTTTCTTT.

In DNA form, the CDR3 reads TGTGCCAGCAAAAGCGGACTTCTTTATGGCTACACCTTC. Protein: CASKSGLLYGYTF. The chain recombines TRBV28 with TRBJ1-2; D not certain. Between the trimmed V and J ends, which lost 7 bases and 5 bases, there was a span of 14 bases. The CDR3 length is 13 residues. The germline V gene encodes CDR1 MDHEN and CDR2 SYDVKM.

The gene calls are TRBV7-8 and TRBJ1-1; D is unresolved. Germline V gene data show CDR1 as SGHVS and CDR2 as FQNEAQ. V shed 1 base and J shed 0 bases, with 6 bases lying between them. CDR3 length: 14 residues. The CDR3 DNA follows: TGTGCCAGCAGCTTAGAAAGGGTGAACACTGAAGCTTTCTTT. Protein sequence: CASSLERVNTEAFF.

The V gene is TRBV5-1, the J gene TRBJ2-1, with unresolved D. The CDR3 spans 14 residues. With 0 bases removed from V and 0 bases from J, the gap between germline ends came to 4 bases. The germline V gene has CDR1 SGHRS and CDR2 YFSETQ. For the CDR3, the DNA is TGCGCCAGCAGCTTGGGGGACTCCTACAATGAGCAGTTCTTC. Amino acids: CASSLGDSYNEQFF.

The chain carries TRBV5-1 and TRBJ1-1; D gene uncertain. The CDR3 covers 14 residues. V lost 1 base and J lost 4, with 11 bases in between. CDR1 is SGHRS, CDR2 YFSETQ, per germline. The CDR3 reads CASSLSGVSTEAFF. In DNA, the CDR3 is TGCGCCAGCAGCTTGTCCGGCGTATCCACTGAAGCTTTCTTT.

The chain uses TRBV7-8 and TRBJ1-5; D remains ambiguous. Germline lookup yields CDR1 SGHVS and CDR2 FQNEAQ. Trimming took off 1 base at V and 3 bases at J, with 13 bases between the two ends. The CDR3 extends over 16 amino acids. Here the CDR3 DNA reads TGTGCCAGCAGCTTAGACCCACCGGCCCTCAATCAGCCCCAGCATTTT. Translation gives CASSLDPPALNQPQHF.

V gene TRBV10-3 combines with J gene TRBJ1-5; maybe TRBD1 (5 bases). The CDR3 runs 15 residues. Germline V CDR1 and CDR2: ENHRY, SYGVKD. V shed 3 bases and J shed 0 bases, with 9 bases lying between them. DNA for the CDR3: TGTGCCATCAGTGAATACGACAGTAGCAATCAGCCCCAGCATTTT. Protein product: CAISEYDSSNQPQHF.

This chain links TRBV30 with TRBJ2-7; D is unclear. This CDR3 is 13 amino acids long. V was shortened by 1 base and J by 0 bases, with 7 bases between the two germline ends. The germline CDR1 and CDR2 sequences are GTSNPN and SVGIG (reference sequence). The CDR3 region is CAWSGWNSYEQYF. CDR3 in DNA: TGTGCCTGGAGTGGCTGGAACTCCTACGAGCAGTACTTC.

The chain combines TRBV18 with TRBJ1-2; TRBD1 aligns across 9 bases. This CDR3 is 14 amino acids long. Germline loops: CDR1 KGHSH, CDR2 LQKENI. The J segment lost 4 bases and the V segment lost 3 bases, leaving 3 bases of the junction unmatched. The CDR3 DNA reads TGTGCCAGCTCACCGGGACAGGGTGCCTATGGCTACACCTTC. Protein sequence: CASSPGQGAYGYTF.

J is TRBJ1-3 and V is TRBV5-4; D remains ambiguous. Per the germline V gene, CDR1 is SGHNT and CDR2 is YYREEE (reference sequence). This CDR3 spans 15 amino acids. V was clipped by 0 bases and J by 0 bases, with 7 bases between them. This chain's CDR3 is CASSLGRRSGNTIYF. CDR3 DNA sequence: TGTGCCAGCAGCTTGGGCCGTCGCTCTGGAAACACCATATATTTT.

This clone is medium-sized in the sample. The V and J genes are TRBV7-6 and TRBJ1-2; D remains ambiguous. This CDR3 spans 13 amino acids. The germline V and J ends were trimmed by 3 bases and 6 bases, with 11 bases remaining between them. Germline V CDR1 and CDR2: SGHVS, FNYEAQ. CDR3 nucleotides: TGTGCCAGCAGCTTTCCCTCGGGAGATGGCTACACCTTC. It translates to CASSFPSGDGYTF.

The chain combines TRBV7-2 with TRBJ2-7, with a weak D call TRBD1 (5 bases). Deletions cut 5 bases from V and 3 bases from J, with 20 bases between. Germline lookup yields CDR1 SGHTA and CDR2 FQGNSA. The CDR3 is 16 residues long. CDR3 in amino acids: CASSPPNIQVYYEQYF. DNA for the CDR3: TGTGCCAGCAGCCCCCCGAATATACAGGTCTACTACGAGCAGTACTTC.

The chain employs TRBV5-1 and TRBJ2-7, with D perhaps matching TRBD2 (6 bases). Germline CDR1 is SGHRS and CDR2 is YFSETQ. The V end was cut by 0 bases, the J end by 3 bases, with 7 bases between. This CDR3 region has 13 residues. The CDR3 region is CASSLGGDYEQYF. The CDR3 DNA reads TGCGCCAGCAGCTTGGGCGGGGACTACGAGCAGTACTTC.

This clone was detected only a few times. This chain uses TRBV28 with TRBJ2-5; D is tentatively TRBD1 or TRBD2 (5 bases each). Trimming removed 3 bases from V and 0 bases from J, with 8 bases in between. Per the germline V gene, CDR1 is MDHEN and CDR2 is SYDVKM. The CDR3 sequence is 14 residues long. DNA for the CDR3: TGTGCCAGCAGTTTTGAGGGGAACCAAGAGACCCAGTACTTC. It is translated as CASSFEGNQETQYF.

The chain links TRBV14 to TRBJ1-2, with D hard to call. Germline assignment: CDR1 SGHDN and CDR2 FVKESK. The CDR3 length is 15 residues. V was pared by 0 bases and J by 7 bases, with 15 bases between. In DNA form, the CDR3 reads TGTGCCAGCAGCCAAGATCCTGGGTTCGTCACTGGCTACACCTTC. Its translation: CASSQDPGFVTGYTF.

The V gene is TRBV10-1, the J gene TRBJ2-1; 7 bases line up with TRBD1. The CDR3 loop spans 14 amino acids. Germline CDR1 WNHNN, CDR2 SYGVQD (reference sequence). V shed 5 bases and J 8 bases; nucleotides not matched to a gene: 9. This chain's CDR3 is CASSRDSASDEQFF. CDR3 DNA: TGCGCCAGCAGTAGGGACAGCGCGTCTGATGAGCAGTTCTTC.

This clone came up once. This chain joins TRBV9 and TRBJ2-1; possibly TRBD2 for D (6 bases). The CDR3 totals 16 residues. The V gene's germline CDR1 is SGDLS and CDR2 YYNGEE. Deletions cut 2 bases from V and 3 bases from J, with 15 bases between. The CDR3 nucleotides read TGTGCCAGCAGCGTGGTCCGGGAGTGGGGCTACAATGAGCAGTTCTTC. Protein: CASSVVREWGYNEQFF.

V gene TRBV13 combines with J gene TRBJ2-7, with D perhaps matching TRBD2 (6 bases). The CDR3 contains 14 residues. V was trimmed by 1 base and J by 5 bases, leaving 12 bases between them. Germline-derived CDR1 and CDR2 are PRHDT and FYEKMQ (reference sequence). In DNA form, the CDR3 reads TGTGCCAGCAGCTTAGAACGGGAGAGGGACGAGCAGTACTTC. Translated, it gives CASSLERERDEQYF. Full variable domain (missing parts from reference TRBV13 and TRBJ2-7): AAGVIQSPRHLIKEKRETATLKCYPIPRHDTVYWYQQGPGQDPQFLISFYEKMQSDKGSIPDRFSAQQFSDYHSELNMSSLELGDSALYFCASSLERERDEQYFGPGTRLTVT.

The chain links TRBV15 to TRBJ2-7; maybe TRBD1 (6 bases). The length of the CDR3 is 13 residues. V lost 4 bases and J 3 bases, leaving 10 bases between the germline ends. Per germline, CDR1 LNHNV and CDR2 YYDKDF (reference sequence). Here the CDR3 DNA reads TGTGCCACCAGCACAGGGGTGGGCTACGAGCAGTACTTC. As protein: CATSTGVGYEQYF.

This clone was seen only a few times. This sequence joins TRBV19 and TRBJ2-1; 7 bases match TRBD2. The V segment lost 0 bases and the J segment 15 bases; nucleotides outside the gene matches: 17. CDR3 length: 16 amino acids. Germline loops: CDR1 LNHDA, CDR2 SQIVND (reference sequence). CDR3 sequence (DNA): TGTGCCAGTAGTATAGATGGAGTGGCTAGCGGCGAAGAGTCGTTCTTC. It specifies CASSIDGVASGEESFF.

The chain links TRBV27 to TRBJ2-7; D possibly corresponds to TRBD1 (5 bases). V lost 0 bases and J lost 3, with 6 bases in between. The CDR3 runs to 13 residues. The germline V gene encodes CDR1 MNHEY and CDR2 SMNVEV (reference sequence). CDR3 loop: CASSLSDNYEQYF. CDR3 nucleotide sequence: TGTGCCAGCAGTTTATCGGACAACTACGAGCAGTACTTC.

This clone was detected only a few times. The chain recombines TRBV5-1 with TRBJ2-3; D may be TRBD2 (6 bases). The ends were cut back, 1 base at V and 0 bases at J, with 12 bases in the middle. The CDR3 sequence is 16 residues long. Per the germline V gene, CDR1 is SGHRS and CDR2 is YFSETQ. CDR3 DNA sequence: TGCGCCAGCAGCTTGAATGGCGGGACTAGCACAGATACGCAGTATTTT. This sequence encodes CASSLNGGTSTDTQYF.

This chain connects TRBV27 to TRBJ2-2; D gene uncertain. There are 11 residues in the CDR3. The germline CDR1 and CDR2 sequences are MNHEY and SMNVEV (reference sequence). Trimming cost V 6 bases and J 2 bases, with 1 base left between them. CDR3 coding DNA: TGTGCCAGCAGCAACACCGGGGAGCTGTTTTTT. Translated, it gives CASSNTGELFF.

The V call is TRBV14, the J call TRBJ1-5, with D tentatively TRBD1 (6 bases). Trimming removed 4 bases from V and 5 bases from J, with 9 bases in between. Germline V CDR1 and CDR2: SGHDN, FVKESK. The CDR3 consists of 13 residues. CDR3 amino acids: CASSPGGHQPQHF. The CDR3 nucleotides are TGTGCCAGCAGCCCGGGGGGCCATCAGCCCCAGCATTTT.

V and J are TRBV11-2 and TRBJ2-7, with TRBD1 matching over 7 bases. There are 11 residues in the CDR3. Trimming removed 10 bases from V and 8 bases from J; junction bases left unmatched: 8. The germline V gene encodes CDR1 SGHAT and CDR2 FQNNGV. Here the CDR3 reads CATNQGVQQYF. The CDR3 DNA reads as TGTGCCACCAACCAGGGGGTACAGCAGTACTTC.

V is TRBV4-1 and J is TRBJ2-5, with 11 bases that match TRBD2. The germline V gene has CDR1 MGHRA and CDR2 YSYEKL. CDR3 size: 16 residues. The V gene end was trimmed by 3 bases and the J gene end by 1 base; junction bases not matched to a gene: 4. The CDR3 DNA sequence: TGCGCCAGCAGCCACCTAGCGGGGGGCCCCCAAGAGACCCAGTACTTC. This translates into CASSHLAGGPQETQYF.

The chain employs TRBV19 and TRBJ2-7, with 8 bases fitting TRBD2. The CDR3 has 16 residues. Trimming cost V 5 bases and J 6 bases; bases outside gene matches: 15. Per the germline V gene, CDR1 is LNHDA and CDR2 is SQIVND (reference sequence). CDR3 region: CASSLGVSGSLSEQYF. CDR3 nucleotides: TGTGCCAGTAGTTTGGGGGTGAGCGGGAGTCTGAGCGAGCAGTACTTC.

This chain links TRBV5-6 with TRBJ2-7, with a weak D call TRBD1 (6 bases). This CDR3 has 15 amino acids. V was shortened by 0 bases and J by 4 bases, with 14 bases between the two germline ends. The germline V gene encodes CDR1 SGHDT and CDR2 YYEEEE. The CDR3 protein is CASSLATGRRYEQYF. The CDR3 coding sequence is TGTGCCAGCAGCTTGGCCACAGGGCGAAGATACGAGCAGTACTTC.